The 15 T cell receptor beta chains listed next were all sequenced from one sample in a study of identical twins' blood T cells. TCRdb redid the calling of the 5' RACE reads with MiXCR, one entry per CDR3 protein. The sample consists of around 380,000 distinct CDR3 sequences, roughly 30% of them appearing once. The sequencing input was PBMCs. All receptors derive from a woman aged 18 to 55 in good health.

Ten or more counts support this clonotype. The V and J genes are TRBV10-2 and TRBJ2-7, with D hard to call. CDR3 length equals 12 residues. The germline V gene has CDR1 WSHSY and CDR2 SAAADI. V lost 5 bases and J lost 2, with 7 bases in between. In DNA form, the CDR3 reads TGCGCCAGCAGTCCCGGTGCCTACGAGCAGTACTTC. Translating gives CASSPGAYEQYF.

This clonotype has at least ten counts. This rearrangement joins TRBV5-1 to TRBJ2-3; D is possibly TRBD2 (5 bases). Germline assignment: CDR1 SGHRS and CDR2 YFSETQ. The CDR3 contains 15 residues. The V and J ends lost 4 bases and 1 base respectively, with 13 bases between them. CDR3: CASSVVASGTDTQYF. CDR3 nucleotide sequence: TGCGCCAGCAGCGTCGTAGCGAGTGGCACAGATACGCAGTATTTT.

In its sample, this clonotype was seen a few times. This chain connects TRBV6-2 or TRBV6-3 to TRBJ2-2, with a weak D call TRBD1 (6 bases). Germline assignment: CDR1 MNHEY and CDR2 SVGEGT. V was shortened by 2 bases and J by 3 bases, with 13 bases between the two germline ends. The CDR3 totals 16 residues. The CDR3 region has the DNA TGTGCCAGCAGTTACGACAGGACTTACGACACCGGGGAGCTGTTTTTT. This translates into CASSYDRTYDTGELFF.

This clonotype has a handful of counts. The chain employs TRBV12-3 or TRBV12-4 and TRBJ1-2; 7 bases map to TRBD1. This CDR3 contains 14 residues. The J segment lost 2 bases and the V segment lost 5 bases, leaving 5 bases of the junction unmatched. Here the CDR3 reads CASSEAGGNYGYTF. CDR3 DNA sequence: TGTGCCAGCAGTGAGGCAGGGGGAAACTATGGCTACACCTTC.

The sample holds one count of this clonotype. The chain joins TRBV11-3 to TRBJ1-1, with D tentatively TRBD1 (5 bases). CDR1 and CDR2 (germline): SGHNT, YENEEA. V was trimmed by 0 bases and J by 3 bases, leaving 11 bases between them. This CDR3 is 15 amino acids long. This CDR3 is CASSLDRQTDTEAFF. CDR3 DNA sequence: TGTGCCAGCAGCTTAGATCGACAGACCGACACTGAAGCTTTCTTT.

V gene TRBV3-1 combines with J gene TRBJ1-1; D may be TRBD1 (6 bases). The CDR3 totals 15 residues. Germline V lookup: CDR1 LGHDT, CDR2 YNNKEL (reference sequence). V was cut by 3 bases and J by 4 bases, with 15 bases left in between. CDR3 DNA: TGTGCCAGCAGCCAGAGGGGGGGCGGAGGCACTGAAGCTTTCTTT. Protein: CASSQRGGGGTEAFF.

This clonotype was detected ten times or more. The CDR3 reads CASSPVVGDNSPLHF. CDR3 bases: TGTGCCAGCAGTCCCGTGGTGGGGGATAATTCACCCCTCCACTTT. This chain joins TRBV27 and TRBJ1-6; D perhaps matches TRBD1 (5 bases). Germline assignment: CDR1 MNHEY and CDR2 SMNVEV (reference sequence). Deletions cut 5 bases from V and 5 bases from J, with 13 bases between. This CDR3 comprises 15 residues.

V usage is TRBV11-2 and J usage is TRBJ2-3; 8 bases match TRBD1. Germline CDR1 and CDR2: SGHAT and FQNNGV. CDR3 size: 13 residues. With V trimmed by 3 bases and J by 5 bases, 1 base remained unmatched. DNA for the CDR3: TGTGCCAGCAGCTTCGGACAGGGAGATACGCAGTATTTT. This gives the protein CASSFGQGDTQYF.

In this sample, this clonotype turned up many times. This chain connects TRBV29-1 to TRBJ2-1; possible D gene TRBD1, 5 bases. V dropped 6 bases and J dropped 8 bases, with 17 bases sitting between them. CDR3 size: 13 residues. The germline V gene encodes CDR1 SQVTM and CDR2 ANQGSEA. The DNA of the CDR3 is TGCAGCGTAGCAACAGGCAAACGGGATGAGCAGTTCTTC. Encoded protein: CSVATGKRDEQFF.

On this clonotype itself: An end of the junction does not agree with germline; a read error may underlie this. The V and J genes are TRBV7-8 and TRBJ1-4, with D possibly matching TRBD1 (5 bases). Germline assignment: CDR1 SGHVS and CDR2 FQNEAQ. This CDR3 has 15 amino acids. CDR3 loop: CASGLGVTTNEKLFF. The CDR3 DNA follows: TGTGCCAGCGGCTTAGGGGTAACAACTAATGAAAAACTGTTTTTT.

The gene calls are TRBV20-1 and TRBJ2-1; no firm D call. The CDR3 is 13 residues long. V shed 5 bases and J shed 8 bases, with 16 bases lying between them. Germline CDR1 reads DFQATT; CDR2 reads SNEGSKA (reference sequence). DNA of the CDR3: TGCAGTGCTGTATACCCGCGCGTAGATGAGCAGTTCTTC. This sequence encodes CSAVYPRVDEQFF.

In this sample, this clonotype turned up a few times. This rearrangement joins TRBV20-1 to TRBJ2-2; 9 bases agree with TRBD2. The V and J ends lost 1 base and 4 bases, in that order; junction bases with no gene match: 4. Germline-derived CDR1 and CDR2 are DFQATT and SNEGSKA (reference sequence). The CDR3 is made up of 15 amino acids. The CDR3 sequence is CSARGGLAGTGELFF. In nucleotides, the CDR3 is TGCAGTGCTAGAGGGGGACTAGCCGGCACCGGGGAGCTGTTTTTT.

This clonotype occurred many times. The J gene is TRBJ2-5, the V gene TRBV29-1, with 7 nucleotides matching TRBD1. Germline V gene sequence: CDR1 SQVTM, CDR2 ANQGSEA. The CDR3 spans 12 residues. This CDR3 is CEPKTGKRTQYF. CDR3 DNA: TGCGAGCCTAAGACAGGGAAGAGAACCCAGTACTTC.

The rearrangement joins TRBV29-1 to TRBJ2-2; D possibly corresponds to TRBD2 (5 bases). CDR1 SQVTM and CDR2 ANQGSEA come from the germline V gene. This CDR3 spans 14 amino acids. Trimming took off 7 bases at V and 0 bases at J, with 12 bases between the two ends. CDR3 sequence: CSGRTLANTGELFF. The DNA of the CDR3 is TGCAGCGGCCGGACTCTCGCGAACACCGGGGAGCTGTTTTTT.

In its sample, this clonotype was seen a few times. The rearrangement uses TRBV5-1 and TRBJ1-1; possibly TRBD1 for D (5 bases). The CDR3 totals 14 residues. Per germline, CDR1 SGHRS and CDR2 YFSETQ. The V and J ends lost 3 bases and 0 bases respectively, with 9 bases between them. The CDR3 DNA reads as TGCGCCAGCAGCTGGGGACTGTTGAACACTGAAGCTTTCTTT. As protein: CASSWGLLNTEAFF.